The clone carrying this TCR beta chain was detected many times. The sample originates from a study of shared clonotypes between healthy human individuals. Overall study context: Donors were a couple of women and a few men aged 18 to 49.

Germline V gene lookup returns CDR1 GTSNPN and CDR2 SVGIG (reference sequence). This CDR3 contains 12 residues. Trimming left V 5 bases short and J 4 bases short, with 12 bases between. The authors sequenced unsorted PBMC DNA on ten immunoSEQ deep assay plates. Here immunoSEQ multiplex PCR was the method, and the copy in TCRdb shows in-frame clones only, minus some. The sample yields 75,000 to 100,000 clones, roughly half seen once. Genomic DNA for unsorted samples was obtained from about 88 million PBMCs. Sequenced sample: PBMCs. This TCR was recovered from a woman between 40 and 55 years old in good health. Some clones in this sample may be carry-over from other donors' samples. The rearrangement joins TRBV30 to TRBJ2-7; the D gene is possibly TRBD1 (6 bases). CDR3 sequence reads: CAWAGVGYEQYF. CDR3 DNA sequence: TGTGCCTGGGCAGGGGTGGGTTACGAGCAGTACTTC.